What follows are 3 T cell receptor beta chains derived from one specimen sequenced in a study of blood T cells in healthy people across ages. PCR was performed a second time for roughly 7 to 11 cycles using a sample-barcoded 5' primer and a J-beta primer mix. TCRdb recomputed calls from the 5' RACE reads with MiXCR, one row per CDR3 protein. The sample records just under 900,000 distinct CDR3 sequences, less than 35% being singletons. The sequenced material came from blood. The receptors shown here come from an elderly woman in good health.

The chain couples TRBV4-1 to TRBJ2-1, with D maybe TRBD2 (6 bases). The V gene's germline CDR1 is MGHRA and CDR2 YSYEKL. The CDR3 covers 15 residues. V dropped 2 bases and J dropped 8 bases, with 16 bases sitting between them. The CDR3 DNA reads as TGCGCCAGCAGCCAACACGGAACTAGCTGGGATGAGCAGTTCTTC. This codes for CASSQHGTSWDEQFF.

The table lists this clonotype with a count of one. V and J are TRBV5-1 and TRBJ2-2; 8 bases map to TRBD1. The V gene end was trimmed by 6 bases and the J gene end by 7 bases; junction bases not matched to a gene: 14. CDR3 length: 16 amino acids. Germline CDR1 reads SGHRS; CDR2 reads YFSETQ. Here the CDR3 reads CASTYQSQGAVGELFF. The CDR3 DNA reads TGCGCCAGCACTTACCAAAGCCAGGGGGCAGTCGGGGAGCTGTTTTTT.

This clonotype was found many times. This chain connects TRBV6-5 to TRBJ1-1; 7 bases are shared with TRBD1. V shed 6 bases and J 1 base; nucleotides not matched to a gene: 11. The V gene's germline CDR1 is MNHEY and CDR2 SVGAGI. The CDR3 totals 16 residues. The CDR3 region has the DNA TGTGCCAGCAGCCCCCGACAGGGCGTAAGGAACACTGAAGCTTTCTTT. This translates into CASSPRQGVRNTEAFF.